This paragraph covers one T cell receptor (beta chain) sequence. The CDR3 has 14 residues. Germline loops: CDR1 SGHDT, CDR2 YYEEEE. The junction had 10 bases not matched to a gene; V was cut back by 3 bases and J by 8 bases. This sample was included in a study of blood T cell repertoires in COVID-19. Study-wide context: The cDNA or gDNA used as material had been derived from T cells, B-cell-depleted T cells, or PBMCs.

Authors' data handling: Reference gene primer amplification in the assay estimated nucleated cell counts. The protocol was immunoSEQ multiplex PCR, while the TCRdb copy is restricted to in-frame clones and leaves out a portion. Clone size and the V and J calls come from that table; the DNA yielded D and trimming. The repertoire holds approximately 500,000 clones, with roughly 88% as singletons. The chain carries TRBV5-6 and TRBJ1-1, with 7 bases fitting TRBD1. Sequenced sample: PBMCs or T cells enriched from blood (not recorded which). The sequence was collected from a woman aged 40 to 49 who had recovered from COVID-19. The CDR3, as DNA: TGTGCCAGCAGCTACTTGGTTGAGGACAGGGAAGCTTTCTTT. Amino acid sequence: CASSYLVEDREAFF.